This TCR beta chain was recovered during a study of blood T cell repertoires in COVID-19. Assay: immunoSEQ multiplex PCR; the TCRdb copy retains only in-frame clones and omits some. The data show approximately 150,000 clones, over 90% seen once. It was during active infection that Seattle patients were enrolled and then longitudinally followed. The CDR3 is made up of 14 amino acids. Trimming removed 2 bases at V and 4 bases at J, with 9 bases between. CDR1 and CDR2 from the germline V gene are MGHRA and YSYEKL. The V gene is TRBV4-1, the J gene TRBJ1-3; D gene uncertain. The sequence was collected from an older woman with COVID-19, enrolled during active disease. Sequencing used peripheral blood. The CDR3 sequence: CASSQSRRGNTIYF. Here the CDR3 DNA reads TGCGCCAGCAGCCAATCCAGGAGGGGAAACACCATATATTTT.